The present T cell receptor (beta chain) was sequenced within a study of cytomegalovirus exposure and HLA in healthy donors. General study results and limits: In a later analysis, HLA-associated TCR beta chains were more clonally expanded than equally common others. Later genetic work tied a missense DCLRE1C variant to beta-chain V and J trimming.

Both 60 Vbeta primers and 13 Jbeta primers went into the PCR. TCRdb's copy holds only in-frame clones and misses some; the assay was immunoSEQ multiplex PCR. The profile shows roughly 98,000 clones, 55% to 75% of them singletons. This CDR3 spans 15 amino acids. Germline-derived CDR1 and CDR2 are SGHNT and YYREEE (reference sequence). V gave up 2 bases and J gave up 6 bases; unmatched junction bases: 6. To note about this clone: The target antigen is unknown.

The sequence was collected from a man over 45 in good health and CMV-seronegative. The chain is built from TRBV5-4 and TRBJ2-7; TRBD1 matches at 12 bases. Sequences were obtained from PBMCs. CDR3 region: CASSFPGQGAPEQYF. The CDR3 region has the DNA TGTGCCAGCAGCTTCCCGGGACAGGGGGCGCCCGAGCAGTACTTC. The whole variable domain, filled in from reference TRBV5-4 and TRBJ2-7, reads ETGVTQSPTHLIKTRGQQVTLRCSSQSGHNTVSWYQQALGQGPQFIFQYYREEENGRGNFPPRFSGLQFPNYSSELNVNALELDDSALYLCASSFPGQGAPEQYFGPGTRLTVT.